What follows are 8 T cell receptor beta chains derived from one specimen sequenced in a study of identical twins. TCRdb recomputed calls from the 5' RACE reads with MiXCR, one row per CDR3 protein. The repertoire holds about 240,000 distinct CDR3 sequences, with approximately 8% as singletons. The data also belong to a second study, concerning yellow fever vaccine responses in identical twins.

Input material: CD8+ T cells sorted from blood. The receptors shown here come from a woman younger than 35 in good health.

This clonotype was recorded at least ten times. The chain combines TRBV25-1 with TRBJ2-2, with 8 bases identical to TRBD1. This CDR3 spans 17 amino acids. CDR1 is MGHDK and CDR2 is SYGVNS in the germline V gene. J lost 5 bases, V lost 3 bases, and 11 bases had no gene match. CDR3 amino acids: CASSDGQGLRLTGELFF. The DNA for the CDR3 is TGTGCCAGCAGTGATGGACAGGGTCTTAGGTTAACCGGGGAGCTGTTTTTT.

This clonotype was seen many times. The V call is TRBV7-9, the J call TRBJ1-3; D unresolved. V was shortened by 5 bases and J by 3 bases, with 14 bases between the two germline ends. There are 15 residues in the CDR3. Germline assignment: CDR1 SEHNR and CDR2 FQNEAQ (reference sequence). CDR3 coding DNA: TGTGCCAGCAGCCACAACAGTGGACTTGGAAACACCATATATTTT. Its translation: CASSHNSGLGNTIYF.

V and J are TRBV24-1 and TRBJ1-2; D is ambiguous. The germline gives CDR1 KGHDR, CDR2 SFDVKD. The V and J ends lost 1 base and 8 bases respectively, with 13 bases between them. This CDR3 is 14 amino acids long. The CDR3 sequence is CATSDFRISYGYTF. Written as DNA, the CDR3 is TGTGCCACCAGTGATTTCAGGATCTCATACGGCTACACCTTC.

V is TRBV7-6 and J is TRBJ2-7, with 9 bases that match TRBD1. The germline CDR1 and CDR2 sequences are SGHVS and FNYEAQ. The CDR3 length is 15 residues. With V trimmed by 6 bases and J by 4 bases, 10 bases remained unmatched. CDR3 sequence reads: CASRDGQGTAYEQYF. In DNA, the CDR3 is TGTGCCAGCAGGGACGGACAGGGGACGGCTTACGAGCAGTACTTC.

This clonotype occurred many times. The CDR3 here is CASSTQVYEQFF. As DNA, the CDR3 is TGTGCCAGCAGCACTCAAGTCTATGAGCAGTTCTTC. The J gene is TRBJ2-1, the V gene TRBV11-2; the D is unclear. The CDR3 is made up of 12 amino acids. The germline CDR1 and CDR2 sequences are SGHAT and FQNNGV. Trimming cost V 5 bases and J 8 bases, with 10 bases left between them. Combining the CDR3 with reference TRBV11-2 and TRBJ2-1 gives the whole variable domain EAGVAQSPRYKIIEKRQSVAFWCNPISGHATLYWYQQILGQGPKLLIQFQNNGVVDDSQLPKDRFSAERLKGVDSTLKIQPAKLEDSAVYLCASSTQVYEQFFGPGTRLTVL.

There are a few counts of this clonotype. The J gene is TRBJ2-7, the V gene TRBV28; D is perhaps TRBD2 (6 bases). The CDR3 is 14 residues long. Trimming shortened V by 8 bases and J by 3 bases, and 17 bases separated the two germline ends. CDR1 and CDR2 (germline): MDHEN, SYDVKM. The CDR3 region is CASGEEGLFYEQYF. Written as DNA, the CDR3 is TGTGCCAGCGGTGAGGAGGGCCTTTTCTACGAGCAGTACTTC.

At least ten counts were recorded for this clonotype. The rearrangement joins TRBV15 to TRBJ2-1; the match to TRBD2 covers 11 bases. The CDR3 sequence is 18 residues long. CDR1 and CDR2 (germline): LNHNV, YYDKDF (reference sequence). The V segment lost 0 bases and the J segment 9 bases; nucleotides outside the gene matches: 13. CDR3 loop: CATSRDLTSGNVFGEQFF. Written as DNA, the CDR3 is TGTGCCACCAGCAGAGATCTGACTAGCGGGAATGTCTTCGGTGAGCAGTTCTTC.

The chain employs TRBV6-5 and TRBJ1-4, with 8 nucleotides matching TRBD1. The CDR3 loop spans 14 amino acids. Germline V CDR1 and CDR2: MNHEY, SVGAGI. Germline trimming cut 0 bases from V and 8 bases from J; bases unmatched to any gene: 2. This CDR3 reads CASSYSGDREKLFF. Here the CDR3 DNA reads TGTGCCAGCAGTTACTCGGGGGACAGGGAAAAACTGTTTTTT.